The rows below give T cell receptor beta chains drawn from one sample of a study of cytomegalovirus exposure and HLA in healthy donors. Sequenced by immunoSEQ multiplex PCR; TCRdb stores in-frame clones only, minus some. The sample lists a few hundred thousand clones; around 80% were seen once. Input material: PBMCs. Receptors originate from a man younger than 40 in good health and CMV-seronegative. Each CDR3 is given with its conserved first and last residue. Each record gives: CDR3 protein, CDR3 DNA, CDR3 length, V gene, clone size, J gene, D gene. A D gene is named only where the DNA matches it firmly. Rows give clone size only sometimes, using once, few, many, or a class for an expanded clone.

CDR3: CASSQDRGQGSNEKLFF
DNA: TGCGCCAGCAGCCAAGATCGAGGACAGGGGTCTAATGAAAAACTGTTTTTT
length: 17
V: TRBV4-3
size: -
J: TRBJ1-4
D: TRBD1

CDR3: CASREWEVKAFF
DNA: TGTGCCAGCAGAGAATGGGAGGTCAAAGCTTTCTTT
length: 12
V: TRBV2
size: -
J: TRBJ1-1
D: -

CDR3: CASSLSAEAFF
DNA: TGTGCCAGCAGCTTATCGGCTGAAGCTTTCTTT
length: 11
V: TRBV11-2
size: -
J: TRBJ1-1
D: -

CDR3: CASSGYRAHGYTF
DNA: TGTGCCAGCAGTGGATACAGGGCCCATGGCTACACCTTC
length: 13
V: TRBV7-6
size: -
J: TRBJ1-2
D: -

CDR3: CASNGRDWEKVWDNEQFF
DNA: TGTGCCAGCAACGGAAGGGACTGGGAAAAGGTTTGGGACAATGAGCAGTTCTTC
length: 18
V: TRBV11-2
size: -
J: TRBJ2-1
D: -

CDR3: CASRDRVGDTIYF
DNA: TGTGCCAGCAGGGACAGGGTAGGAGACACCATATATTTT
length: 13
V: TRBV7-9
size: few
J: TRBJ1-3
D: TRBD1

CDR3: CASSEPTGGPQHF
DNA: TGTGCCAGCAGCGAGCCTACAGGGGGCCCCCAGCATTTT
length: 13
V: TRBV7-9
size: -
J: TRBJ1-5
D: TRBD1

CDR3: CASSATQGGETQYF
DNA: TGTGCCAGCAGCGCTACACAGGGCGGGGAGACCCAGTACTTC
length: 14
V: TRBV6-6
size: -
J: TRBJ2-5
D: -

CDR3: CASSSTSGRPGRAGELFF
DNA: TGTGCCAGCAGCTCCACTAGCGGCCGACCGGGGCGCGCCGGGGAGCTGTTTTTT
length: 18
V: TRBV7-8
size: -
J: TRBJ2-2
D: TRBD2

CDR3: CASSERLYTDTQYF
DNA: TGTGCCAGCAGTGAGAGACTTTACACAGATACGCAGTATTTT
length: 14
V: TRBV2
size: -
J: TRBJ2-3
D: -